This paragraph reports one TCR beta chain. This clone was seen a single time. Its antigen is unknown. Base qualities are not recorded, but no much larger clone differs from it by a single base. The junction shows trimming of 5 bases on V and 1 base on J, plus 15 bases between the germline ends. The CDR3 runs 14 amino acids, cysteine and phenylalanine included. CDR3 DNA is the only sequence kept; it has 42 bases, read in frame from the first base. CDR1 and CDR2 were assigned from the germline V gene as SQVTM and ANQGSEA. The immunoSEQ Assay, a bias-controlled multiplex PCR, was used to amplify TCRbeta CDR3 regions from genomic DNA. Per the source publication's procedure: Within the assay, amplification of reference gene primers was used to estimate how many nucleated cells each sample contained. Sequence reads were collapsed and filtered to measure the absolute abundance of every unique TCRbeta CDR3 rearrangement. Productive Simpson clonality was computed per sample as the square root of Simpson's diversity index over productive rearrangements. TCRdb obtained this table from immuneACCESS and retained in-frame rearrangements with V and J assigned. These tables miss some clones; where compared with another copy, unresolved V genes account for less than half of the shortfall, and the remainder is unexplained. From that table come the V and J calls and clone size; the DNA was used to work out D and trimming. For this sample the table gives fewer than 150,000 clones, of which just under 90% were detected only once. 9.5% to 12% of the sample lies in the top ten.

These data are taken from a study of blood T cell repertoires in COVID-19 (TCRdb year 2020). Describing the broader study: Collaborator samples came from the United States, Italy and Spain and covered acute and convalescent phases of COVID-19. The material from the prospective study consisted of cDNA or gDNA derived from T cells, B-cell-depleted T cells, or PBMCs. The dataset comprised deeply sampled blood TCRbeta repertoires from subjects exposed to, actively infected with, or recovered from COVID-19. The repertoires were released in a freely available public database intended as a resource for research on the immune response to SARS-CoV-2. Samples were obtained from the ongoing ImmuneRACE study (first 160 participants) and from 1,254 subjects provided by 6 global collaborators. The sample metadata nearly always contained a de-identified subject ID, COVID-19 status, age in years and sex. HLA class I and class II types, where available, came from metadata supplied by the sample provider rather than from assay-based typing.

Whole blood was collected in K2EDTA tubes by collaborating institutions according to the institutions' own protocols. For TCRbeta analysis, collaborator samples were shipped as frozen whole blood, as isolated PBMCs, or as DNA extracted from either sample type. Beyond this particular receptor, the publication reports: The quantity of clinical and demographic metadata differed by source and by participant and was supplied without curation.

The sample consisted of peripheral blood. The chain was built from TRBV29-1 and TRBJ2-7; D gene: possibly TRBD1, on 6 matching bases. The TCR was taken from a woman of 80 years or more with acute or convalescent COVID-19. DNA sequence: TGCAGCGTTATCCGGGACATGGGGTCCTACGAGCAGTACTTC. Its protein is CSVIRDMGSYEQYF.